These 20 T cell receptor beta chains originate from one sample sequenced in a study of T-cell memory formation after mild COVID-19. TCRdb itself ran the 5' RACE reads through MiXCR, one entry per CDR3 protein. Of 550,000 to 700,000 distinct CDR3 sequences in the sample, more than 15% are singletons; the top ten hold 12%. Specimen: PBMCs or a T cell subset sorted from them (not recorded which). These receptors came from an adult woman who had mild COVID-19 (a few samples of this study predate the infection). Cell type and time point are not known.

The chain joins TRBV2 to TRBJ2-5, with D possibly matching TRBD1 (6 bases). The germline V gene has CDR1 SNHLY and CDR2 FYNNEI. Deletions cut 4 bases from V and 9 bases from J, with 9 bases between. The CDR3 is 11 residues long. The CDR3 DNA reads as TGTGCCAGCAGTGTACAGGGTTCCCAGTACTTC. It is translated as CASSVQGSQYF.

The chain uses TRBV7-9 and TRBJ2-1, with TRBD2 identical over 8 bases. The CDR3 consists of 15 residues. V gave up 3 bases and J gave up 7 bases; unmatched junction bases: 8. The germline gives CDR1 SEHNR, CDR2 FQNEAQ (reference sequence). The CDR3 loop is CASSFIQRGPNEQFF. The CDR3 region has the DNA TGTGCCAGCAGCTTTATTCAGCGGGGGCCAAATGAGCAGTTCTTC.

This clonotype has more than one count but fewer than ten. The chain links TRBV3-1 to TRBJ1-6, with TRBD1 as a possible D gene (6 bases). V lost 0 bases, J lost 14 bases, and 26 bases lay in between. CDR3 length: 18 amino acids. Germline values: CDR1 LGHDT, CDR2 YNNKEL (reference sequence). As DNA, the CDR3 is TGTGCCAGCAGCCAAGATGGTCCGACAGGCCCCCCTAAATTCACCCTCCACTTT. Its translation: CASSQDGPTGPPKFTLHF.

There are a few counts of this clonotype. The rearrangement links TRBV3-1 to TRBJ2-1, with TRBD2 identical over 12 bases. Per germline, CDR1 LGHDT and CDR2 YNNKEL (reference sequence). V gave up 4 bases and J gave up 2 bases; unmatched junction bases: 6. The CDR3 has 17 residues. The CDR3 region has the DNA TGTGCCAGCAGCCCGCTAGCGGGAGGGGGCACCTACAATGAGCAGTTCTTC. This translates into CASSPLAGGGTYNEQFF.

The sample holds a few counts of this clonotype. The chain joins TRBV12-3 or TRBV12-4 to TRBJ2-1; the match to TRBD2 covers 8 bases. The CDR3 is 15 residues long. The J segment lost 9 bases and the V segment lost 8 bases, leaving 15 bases of the junction unmatched. The CDR3 sequence is CASGWSGGKLGEQFF. CDR3 DNA sequence: TGTGCCAGCGGATGGAGCGGGGGAAAGTTGGGTGAGCAGTTCTTC.

This clonotype was found a few times. Written as DNA, the CDR3 is TGTGCCAGCAGCCACGCCGGACTAGCAAACACCGGGGAGCTGTTTTTT. It yields the protein CASSHAGLANTGELFF. The chain links TRBV13 to TRBJ2-2, with TRBD2 matching 8 bases. There are 16 residues in the CDR3. The V gene's germline CDR1 is PRHDT and CDR2 FYEKMQ (reference sequence). The ends lost 5 bases at V and 2 bases at J; junction bases unmatched: 7.

The rearrangement links TRBV7-9 to TRBJ2-1; 9 nucleotides line up with TRBD1. CDR1 is SEHNR, CDR2 FQNEAQ, per germline (reference sequence). The CDR3 is 16 residues long. Trimming took 1 base from V and 2 from J; bases not matched to a gene: 3. The CDR3 region is CASSLGTGATYNEQFF. In DNA form, the CDR3 reads TGTGCCAGCAGCTTAGGGACAGGGGCAACCTACAATGAGCAGTTCTTC. Variable domain in full (rest from reference TRBV7-9 and TRBJ2-1): DTGVSQNPRHKITKRGQNVTFRCDPISEHNRLYWYRQTLGQGPEFLTYFQNEAQLEKSRLLSDRFSAERPKGSFSTLEIQRTEQGDSAMYLCASSLGTGATYNEQFFGPGTRLTVL.

This clonotype has more than one count but fewer than ten. This chain links TRBV3-1 with TRBJ1-2, with D uncertain. The V end was cut by 2 bases, the J end by 3 bases, with 7 bases between. In germline, CDR1 is LGHDT, CDR2 YNNKEL (reference sequence). This CDR3 contains 13 residues. The CDR3 spells CASSQLADYGYTF. For the CDR3, the DNA is TGTGCCAGCAGCCAATTGGCTGACTATGGCTACACCTTC.

This clonotype was seen repeatedly, ten times or more. The rearrangement links TRBV7-8 to TRBJ2-7; 11 bases agree with TRBD1. With V trimmed by 5 bases and J by 0 bases, 3 bases remained unmatched. The CDR3 has 15 residues. Germline V gene data show CDR1 as SGHVS and CDR2 as FQNEAQ. The CDR3 is CASSPGTGGSYEQYF. In nucleotides, the CDR3 is TGTGCCAGCAGCCCCGGGACAGGGGGCTCCTACGAGCAGTACTTC.

The chain carries TRBV6-5 and TRBJ1-5; TRBD1 is a possible D gene (6 bases). Germline V lookup: CDR1 MNHEY, CDR2 SVGAGI. Trimming left V 4 bases short and J 2 bases short, with 15 bases between. The CDR3 loop spans 16 amino acids. CDR3 in amino acids: CASSSEQGIGNQPQHF. CDR3 in DNA: TGTGCCAGCAGTTCCGAACAGGGAATCGGCAATCAGCCCCAGCATTTT.

The V call is TRBV9, the J call TRBJ2-4; 9 nucleotides line up with TRBD2. Germline lookup yields CDR1 SGDLS and CDR2 YYNGEE. CDR3 length: 15 amino acids. The V segment lost 4 bases and the J segment 0 bases; nucleotides outside the gene matches: 2. The CDR3 reads CASSTLAGAKNIQYF. CDR3 nucleotide sequence: TGTGCCAGCAGCACACTAGCGGGAGCCAAAAACATTCAGTACTTC.

This clonotype came up a few times. The rearrangement links TRBV6-2 or TRBV6-3 to TRBJ2-2, with 11 bases lining up with TRBD2. Losses at the gene ends were 2 bases for V and 6 bases for J; bases not matched to a gene: 17. CDR1 is MNHEY and CDR2 is SVGEGT in the germline V gene. The CDR3 covers 20 residues. Here the CDR3 reads CASSYPRASGRPPGAGELFF. Written as DNA, the CDR3 is TGTGCCAGCAGTTACCCCCGGGCTAGCGGGAGGCCCCCCGGGGCCGGGGAGCTGTTTTTT.

This chain joins TRBV20-1 and TRBJ2-2, with 15 positions matching TRBD2. Germline V gene data show CDR1 as DFQATT and CDR2 as SNEGSKA (reference sequence). CDR3 length equals 18 residues. V dropped 2 bases and J dropped 7; count of bases not matched to a gene: 11. The CDR3 spells CSARNDIGTSGRIGELFF. In DNA form, the CDR3 reads TGCAGTGCTAGAAATGATATCGGGACTAGCGGGAGGATCGGGGAGCTGTTTTTT.

Concerning this clonotype itself: The junction does not match germline at one end; this may be a read error. The CDR3 DNA reads as TGTGCCAGCAGCTTATCCGGGGATCTCGGGACCAAGTACTTC. As protein: CASSLSGDLGTKYF. This chain joins TRBV7-2 and TRBJ2-5; D may match TRBD1 or TRBD2 (5 bases each). CDR1 is SGHTA and CDR2 is FQGNSA in the germline V gene. The CDR3 spans 14 residues.

The CDR3 sequence is CASSLYRAYEQYF. The CDR3 DNA follows: TGTGCCAGCAGCTTATACAGGGCCTACGAGCAGTACTTC. V gene TRBV7-2 combines with J gene TRBJ2-7; tentatively, D is TRBD1 (6 bases). There are 13 residues in the CDR3. Germline lookup yields CDR1 SGHTA and CDR2 FQGNSA. Trimming cost V 2 bases and J 2 bases, with 7 bases left between them.

The chain links TRBV12-5 to TRBJ2-1; D might be TRBD1 (5 bases). The CDR3 contains 18 residues. V shed 0 bases and J shed 10 bases, with 25 bases lying between them. The germline gives CDR1 LGHNT, CDR2 FRNRAP. CDR3: CASGLVLGQLLPGWEQFF. The CDR3 DNA is TGTGCTAGTGGTTTGGTACTTGGGCAGCTTTTACCAGGGTGGGAGCAGTTCTTC.

The chain joins TRBV7-6 to TRBJ2-7, with D perhaps matching TRBD1 or TRBD2 (5 bases each). Germline CDR1 is SGHVS and CDR2 is FNYEAQ. The V gene lost 0 bases and the J gene lost 7 bases, with 7 bases spanning the gap. The CDR3 runs 12 residues. CDR3 protein: CASSLAGAEQYF. The CDR3 DNA follows: TGTGCCAGCAGCTTAGCCGGGGCGGAGCAGTACTTC.

The chain uses TRBV15 and TRBJ1-1; D is unresolved. V was shortened by 0 bases and J by 2 bases, with 7 bases between the two germline ends. Germline V gene data show CDR1 as LNHNV and CDR2 as YYDKDF (reference sequence). CDR3 length: 14 residues. This CDR3 reads CATSRELVNTEAFF. The CDR3 DNA reads TGTGCCACCAGCAGAGAATTGGTAAACACTGAAGCTTTCTTT.

The chain carries TRBV6-1 and TRBJ1-2; D not resolved. Germline V gene data show CDR1 as MNHNS and CDR2 as SASEGT. The CDR3 is made up of 14 amino acids. The ends were cut back, 3 bases at V and 4 bases at J, with 12 bases in the middle. In DNA, the CDR3 is TGTGCCAGCAGTGAGCAGTCCGAGATCTATGGCTACACCTTC. It yields the protein CASSEQSEIYGYTF.

This clonotype was counted at least ten times. The chain joins TRBV5-1 to TRBJ2-1, with 9 bases lining up with TRBD1. Germline CDR1 and CDR2: SGHRS and YFSETQ. With V trimmed by 6 bases and J by 10 bases, 11 bases remained unmatched. This CDR3 spans 14 amino acids. Here the CDR3 DNA reads TGCGCCAGCAAAGGGGGGACAGGGAGGTTGGAGCAGTTCTTC. Residues: CASKGGTGRLEQFF. The full variable domain, rest sourced from reference TRBV5-1 and TRBJ2-1, is KAGVTQTPRYLIKTRGQQVTLSCSPISGHRSVSWYQQTPGQGLQFLFEYFSETQRNKGNFPGRFSGRQFSNSRSEMNVSTLELGDSALYLCASKGGTGRLEQFFGPGTRLTVL.